This T cell receptor beta chain was sequenced during a study of metastatic and nonmetastatic thyroid tumors (dated by TCRdb to the early 2020s). For context, the study as a whole: Repertoires from peripheral blood and from tumor or nodule tissue samples of malignant and benign thyroid patients were compared. What the study reported, not specific to this receptor: TCR beta diversity was reported as significantly higher in malignant tumors than in benign nodules, in both blood and tumor samples.

Library preparation employed PCR. The instrument given in TCRdb is Illumina HiSeq 4000. High-throughput sequencing was used to profile the CDR3 region of the TCR beta-chain in every patient. For the original study's pipeline: CDR3 differences across clinicopathological groups were used to build a classifier for discriminating distant-metastatic papillary thyroid cancer patients. To measure repertoire diversity the researchers used the Shannon index, while the Morisita-Horn index served to gauge how similar the tumor and blood repertoires were. TCRdb trimmed the raw reads at Q25, called clones with MiXCR and kept productive beta chains. The V and J calls follow TCRdb's processing rather than the paper's. For this sample the table gives some 20,000 clones, of which more than 20% were detected only once. The ten largest clones take up 5% to 7.5% of the sample. Regarding this clone: The target of this receptor is not known. No base quality values were provided; no much bigger clone lies one nucleotide off.

No treatment had been received by any patient before thyroid surgery. Using T-cell receptor beta sequencing, the researchers looked back retrospectively at clinical samples from patients, gathered between the early 2010s and the late 2010s. The CDR3 measures 13 amino acids from cysteine to phenylalanine. Only the CDR3 DNA stays, 39 bases, in frame from base 1. CDR1 and CDR2 (SGHDT, YYEEEE) derive from the germline V gene. The junction carries 16 bases between V and J, which are trimmed by 5 bases and 8 bases respectively. The TCR originated in a female donor with papillary thyroid cancer or a benign thyroid nodule (not recorded which). Some clones in this sample may be carry-over from other donors' samples. The sequenced material came from tumor tissue. The chain is made from TRBV5-6 and TRBJ1-1, and the D gene may be TRBD1, 6 bases matching. The DNA reads TGTGCCAGCAGACCATCAGGGGCGGACGAAGCTTTCTTT. It translates to CASRPSGADEAFF.